The 26 T cell receptor beta chains reported below all come from one sample, sequenced in a study of neurological immune-mediated disorders. TCRdb passed the 5' RACE reads through MiXCR, listing each CDR3 protein once. This sample has 50,000 to 70,000 distinct CDR3 sequences, with 2% to 2.5% found just once. Sequenced input: PBMCs. The receptor set was obtained from a man aged 50-59 years with multiple sclerosis.

The chain has TRBV21-1 and TRBJ1-6; the table names TRBD1, a call not compared with the DNA. TRBV21-1 is a recognized pseudogene. The CDR3 has 14 amino acids. CDR3 DNA sequence: TGTGCCAGCAGCGGGGGACAGGGGATGGAGACCCTCCACTTT. This encodes CASSGGQGMETLHF.

The genes are TRBV19 and TRBJ1-6; 8 nucleotides align to TRBD1. Germline V gene sequence: CDR1 LNHDA, CDR2 SQIVND (reference sequence). CDR3 size: 13 residues. Germline trimming cut 7 bases from V and 7 bases from J; bases unmatched to any gene: 3. CDR3 DNA sequence: TGTGCCAGTACCGACAGGGGAAATTCACCCCTCCACTTT. Its translation is CASTDRGNSPLHF.

This clonotype was counted between two and nine times. The chain joins TRBV4-2 to TRBJ2-1; TRBD2 agrees at 7 bases. The V gene's germline CDR1 is LGHNA and CDR2 YNFKEQ. The CDR3 covers 15 residues. V shed 4 bases, J shed 7 bases, and the junction held 10 bases outside the gene matches. The CDR3 nucleotides are TGTGCCAGCAGCCCCGGTAGAGCTAGCGGAAATGAGCAGTTCTTC. Residues: CASSPGRASGNEQFF.

This clonotype has a count of ten or more. The chain employs TRBV5-5 and TRBJ2-5, with TRBD1 matching 9 bases. J lost 2 bases, V lost 4 bases, and 15 bases had no gene match. This CDR3 region has 18 residues. Germline values: CDR1 SGHKS, CDR2 YYEKEE (reference sequence). CDR3 in amino acids: CASSPLLRDRVLQETQYF. CDR3 DNA: TGTGCCAGCAGCCCCCTCCTCCGGGACAGGGTTTTGCAAGAGACCCAGTACTTC.

As for this clonotype: This may come from a read error, since a much larger clone is one base off. The chain links TRBV7-7 to TRBJ2-2; D may correspond to TRBD1 or TRBD2 (5 bases each). Trimming shortened V by 4 bases and J by 5 bases, and 14 bases separated the two germline ends. The germline gives CDR1 SSHAT, CDR2 FNYEAQ (reference sequence). The CDR3 consists of 15 residues. This chain's CDR3 is CASSYGGKKTGELFF. Here the CDR3 DNA reads TGTGCCAGCAGCTATGGGGGAAAGAAGACCGGGGAGCTGTTTTTT.

This clonotype has at least ten counts. This rearrangement joins TRBV2 to TRBJ1-6; D is possibly TRBD1 (5 bases). Per germline, CDR1 SNHLY and CDR2 FYNNEI. Trimming pared 7 bases from V and 7 bases from J, leaving 11 bases between. This CDR3 is built from 13 residues. The CDR3 nucleotides read TGTGCCAGCAACACAGGAGTAAATTCACCCCTCCACTTT. This gives the protein CASNTGVNSPLHF.

This clonotype was seen at least ten times. The chain uses TRBV4-3 and TRBJ1-1; D remains ambiguous. The CDR3 consists of 16 residues. Trimming took off 3 bases at V and 1 base at J, with 15 bases between the two ends. Germline V gene lookup returns CDR1 LGHNA and CDR2 YSLEER. The CDR3 sequence is CASSQGRSLGNTEAFF. CDR3 in DNA: TGCGCCAGCAGCCAGGGCAGGTCCCTGGGGAACACTGAAGCTTTCTTT.

In this sample, this clonotype turned up many times. The chain employs TRBV21-1 and TRBJ2-1; the table's D call TRBD2 went unverified against the DNA. TRBV21-1 is designated a pseudogene. The CDR3 runs to 15 residues. CDR3 bases: TGTGCCAGCAGCAAACTAGCGGGGGATTACAATGAGCAGTTCTTC. Translating gives CASSKLAGDYNEQFF.

This clonotype was detected only a few times. This chain connects TRBV5-1 to TRBJ2-2; 9 positions agree with TRBD1. The CDR3 totals 17 residues. V gave up 5 bases and J gave up 0 bases; unmatched junction bases: 8. Germline-derived CDR1 and CDR2 are SGHRS and YFSETQ. CDR3 in DNA: TGCGCCAGCAGACCCCGGGACAGGGCCGCGAACACCGGGGAGCTGTTTTTT. This gives the protein CASRPRDRAANTGELFF.

This clonotype came up many times. The chain has TRBV10-3 and TRBJ1-5, with D uncertain. CDR1 is ENHRY, CDR2 SYGVKD, per germline. This CDR3 comprises 13 residues. V lost 2 bases and J 0 bases, leaving 2 bases between the germline ends. The CDR3 reads CAISENSNQPQHF. The CDR3 region has the DNA TGTGCCATCAGTGAGAATAGCAATCAGCCCCAGCATTTT.

This clonotype occurred many times. This sequence joins TRBV20-1 and TRBJ1-5; D is unresolved. V was shortened by 3 bases and J by 6 bases, with 15 bases between the two germline ends. The germline CDR1 and CDR2 sequences are DFQATT and SNEGSKA (reference sequence). This CDR3 comprises 14 residues. The CDR3 nucleotides are TGCAGTGCTAGCCCGGCGCGGGGTTCTCAGCCCCAGCATTTT. Its translation: CSASPARGSQPQHF.

This chain links TRBV9 with TRBJ2-3, with D perhaps TRBD2 (7 bases). Germline V lookup: CDR1 SGDLS, CDR2 YYNGEE. The CDR3 spans 15 residues. Trimming left V 7 bases short and J 2 bases short, with 17 bases between. The CDR3 here is CASSKGGTHTDTQYF. The CDR3 nucleotides read TGTGCCAGCTCTAAGGGGGGGACACACACAGATACGCAGTATTTT.

This clonotype appeared many times. This chain joins TRBV5-1 and TRBJ2-5, with D perhaps being TRBD1 or TRBD2 (5 bases each). From germline, CDR1 is SGHRS and CDR2 YFSETQ. Trimming removed 0 bases from V and 2 bases from J, with 8 bases in between. The CDR3 spans 14 residues. The chain's CDR3 is CASSLGGGQETQYF. The CDR3 nucleotides read TGCGCCAGCAGCTTGGGGGGCGGGCAAGAGACCCAGTACTTC. The full variable domain, completed using reference TRBV5-1 and TRBJ2-5, is KAGVTQTPRYLIKTRGQQVTLSCSPISGHRSVSWYQQTPGQGLQFLFEYFSETQRNKGNFPGRFSGRQFSNSRSEMNVSTLELGDSALYLCASSLGGGQETQYFGPGTRLLVL.

This clonotype was counted many times. V usage is TRBV27 and J usage is TRBJ2-1; either TRBD1 or TRBD2 may supply D (5 bases each). V gave up 5 bases and J gave up 9 bases, with 20 bases separating them. Germline-derived CDR1 and CDR2 are MNHEY and SMNVEV (reference sequence). This CDR3 region has 15 residues. CDR3: CASSRPPGPMGEQFF. For the CDR3, the DNA is TGTGCCAGCAGTCGCCCCCCGGGACCTATGGGTGAGCAGTTCTTC.

Note on this clonotype: This may be a read error: a much more frequent sequence differs by one nucleotide. This chain links TRBV7-9 with TRBJ1-6; D unresolved. Germline V gene sequence: CDR1 SEHNR, CDR2 FQNEAQ (reference sequence). This CDR3 is 14 amino acids long. CDR3 region: CASSQNQANSPLNF. CDR3 coding DNA: TGTGCCAGCAGCCAAAACCAGGCTAATTCACCCCTCAACTTT.

This clonotype was seen many times. CDR3 coding DNA: TGTGCCAGCACCGGAGGTTTTAGCAATCAGCCCCAGCATTTT. Its protein is CASTGGFSNQPQHF. V gene TRBV7-8 combines with J gene TRBJ1-5; no firm D call. Germline V gene lookup returns CDR1 SGHVS and CDR2 FQNEAQ. Trimming left V 7 bases short and J 0 bases short, with 10 bases between. The CDR3 runs to 14 residues.

This clonotype came up many times. The chain links TRBV7-2 to TRBJ2-7; D not resolved. CDR3 size: 14 residues. Between the trimmed V and J ends, which lost 1 base and 2 bases, there was a span of 9 bases. Germline values: CDR1 SGHTA, CDR2 FQGNSA. CDR3 sequence reads: CASSLEPGPYEQYF. The CDR3 DNA reads as TGTGCCAGCAGCTTAGAACCGGGCCCCTACGAGCAGTACTTC. The full variable domain, completed using reference TRBV7-2 and TRBJ2-7, is GAGVSQSPSNKVTEKGKDVELRCDPISGHTALYWYRQSLGQGLEFLIYFQGNSAPDKSGLPSDRFSAERTGGSVSTLTIQRTQQEDSAVYLCASSLEPGPYEQYFGPGTRLTVT.

This clonotype was observed many times. The V call is TRBV6-2 or TRBV6-3, the J call TRBJ2-7; D unresolved. The CDR3 contains 15 residues. V lost 1 base, J lost 12 bases, and 22 bases lay in between. Germline loops: CDR1 MNHEY, CDR2 SVGEGT. DNA for the CDR3: TGTGCCAGCAGTTACTTTTCGTTTAACGGCCAATCGCGGTACTTC. Amino acids: CASSYFSFNGQSRYF.

This clonotype was seen repeatedly, ten times or more. The rearrangement uses TRBV10-3 and TRBJ2-1; TRBD2 is a possible D gene (6 bases). Germline V gives CDR1 ENHRY, CDR2 SYGVKD. The CDR3 consists of 15 residues. Trimming took off 6 bases at V and 5 bases at J, with 17 bases between the two ends. Here the CDR3 reads CAIRATVGGDNEQFF. In DNA form, the CDR3 reads TGTGCCATCAGAGCGACAGTGGGAGGTGACAATGAGCAGTTCTTC.

This clonotype occurred many times. The gene calls are TRBV20-1 and TRBJ1-6; TRBD1 matches at 10 bases. V lost 2 bases, J lost 7 bases, and 5 bases stayed unmatched. CDR1 is DFQATT, CDR2 SNEGSKA, per germline (reference sequence). CDR3 length: 15 amino acids. The CDR3 loop is CSARPGDRGNSPLHF. The DNA of the CDR3 is TGCAGTGCTAGACCGGGGGACAGGGGAAATTCACCCCTCCACTTT.

This clonotype was picked up many times. This chain links TRBV5-1 with TRBJ2-1; 9 positions agree with TRBD2. Germline V gene sequence: CDR1 SGHRS, CDR2 YFSETQ. This CDR3 is built from 15 residues. Trimming cost V 2 bases and J 7 bases; bases outside gene matches: 7. The CDR3 DNA reads TGCGCCAGCAGCTTACCCGGGACTAGCTCTAATGAGCAGTTCTTC. Amino acids: CASSLPGTSSNEQFF.

In its sample, this clonotype was seen many times. The rearrangement links TRBV12-3 or TRBV12-4 to TRBJ2-3; D possibly corresponds to TRBD2 (6 bases). V dropped 2 bases and J dropped 5 bases, with 14 bases sitting between them. The CDR3 length is 15 residues. CDR3 protein: CASSLRRGRGDTQYF. For the CDR3, the DNA is TGTGCCAGCAGTTTACGGCGGGGACGGGGAGATACGCAGTATTTT.

This clonotype has a count of ten or more. The chain is built from TRBV24-1 and TRBJ2-7, with D tentatively TRBD2 (6 bases). V was pared by 8 bases and J by 2 bases, with 21 bases between. The CDR3 contains 16 residues. The germline CDR1 and CDR2 sequences are KGHDR and SFDVKD. The CDR3 sequence: CATTLNHARETYEQYF. The CDR3 DNA sequence: TGTGCCACCACCCTAAACCATGCCCGGGAGACCTACGAGCAGTACTTC.

At least ten counts were recorded for this clonotype. This sequence joins TRBV7-9 and TRBJ2-7; D gene ambiguous. The CDR3 has 14 residues. Germline-derived CDR1 and CDR2 are SEHNR and FQNEAQ (reference sequence). The ends were cut back, 6 bases at V and 0 bases at J, with 12 bases in the middle. In DNA form, the CDR3 reads TGTGCCAGCAGTACGGGTTTTTTCTCCTACGAGCAGTACTTC. Translated: CASSTGFFSYEQYF. The variable domain in full, with the rest retrieved from reference TRBV7-9 and TRBJ2-7, is DTGVSQNPRHKITKRGQNVTFRCDPISEHNRLYWYRQTLGQGPEFLTYFQNEAQLEKSRLLSDRFSAERPKGSFSTLEIQRTEQGDSAMYLCASSTGFFSYEQYFGPGTRLTVT.

This clonotype was seen at least ten times. The V and J genes are TRBV5-1 and TRBJ2-7; TRBD1 aligns across 7 bases. The CDR3 covers 14 residues. The V and J ends lost 1 base and 2 bases, in that order; junction bases with no gene match: 3. Germline V gives CDR1 SGHRS, CDR2 YFSETQ. CDR3 in DNA: TGCGCCAGCAGCTTGCCACAGGGGACCTACGAGCAGTACTTC. It encodes CASSLPQGTYEQYF.

This clonotype has at least ten counts. Written as DNA, the CDR3 is TGCAGTGAGGTCTTAGACAATGAGCAGTTCTTC. Encoded protein: CSEVLDNEQFF. This chain links TRBV29-1 with TRBJ2-1; D remains unclear. The CDR3 sequence is 11 residues long. Germline CDR1 SQVTM, CDR2 ANQGSEA.